These 23 T cell receptor beta chains were sequenced from one sample in a study of glioma-infiltrating T cells after dendritic cell vaccination. Sequenced by immunoSEQ multiplex PCR; TCRdb stores in-frame clones only, minus some. The sample carries over 80,000 clones, 80% to 90% recorded once. This specimen was blood, taken before dendritic cell vaccination. The receptor set was obtained from a human donor with glioblastoma.

The chain has TRBV29-1 and TRBJ2-3, with 11 bases that match TRBD2. The CDR3 extends over 15 amino acids. The junction had 9 bases not matched to a gene; V was cut back by 6 bases and J by 4 bases. CDR1 and CDR2 (germline): SQVTM, ANQGSEA. CDR3 region: CSVHIAGGRPDTQYF. Written as DNA, the CDR3 is TGCAGCGTCCACATAGCGGGGGGGCGACCAGATACGCAGTATTTT.

The V and J genes are TRBV2 and TRBJ1-2; TRBD1 aligns across 11 bases. CDR1 and CDR2 from the germline V gene are SNHLY and FYNNEI. V dropped 7 bases and J dropped 4; count of bases not matched to a gene: 8. The CDR3 totals 15 residues. The CDR3 DNA reads as TGTGCCAGCACCCTATGGACAGGGGGCGGCTATGGCTACACCTTC. The encoded protein is CASTLWTGGGYGYTF.

The rearrangement joins TRBV5-1 to TRBJ1-1; a possible D gene is TRBD1 (6 bases). V was pared by 3 bases and J by 0 bases, with 12 bases between. The CDR3 has 15 amino acids. The germline V gene has CDR1 SGHRS and CDR2 YFSETQ. CDR3: CASSSGQIMNTEAFF. The CDR3 coding sequence is TGCGCCAGCAGCTCCGGACAGATCATGAACACTGAAGCTTTCTTT. Looking up the rest from reference TRBV5-1 and TRBJ1-1 gives the full variable domain: KAGVTQTPRYLIKTRGQQVTLSCSPISGHRSVSWYQQTPGQGLQFLFEYFSETQRNKGNFPGRFSGRQFSNSRSEMNVSTLELGDSALYLCASSSGQIMNTEAFFGQGTRLTVV.

This clone came up a few times. The chain joins TRBV9 to TRBJ2-7, with TRBD1 matching 8 bases. This CDR3 has 14 amino acids. V lost 4 bases to trimming and J lost 3 bases; unmatched junction nucleotides: 6. CDR1 SGDLS and CDR2 YYNGEE come from the germline V gene. CDR3 bases: TGTGCCAGCAGCCCCGCAGGACAGGGCTACGAGCAGTACTTC. Encoded protein: CASSPAGQGYEQYF.

This rearrangement joins TRBV6-1 to TRBJ1-2; weak D call: TRBD1 (6 bases). The CDR3 runs to 17 residues. Trimming shortened V by 4 bases and J by 3 bases, and 21 bases separated the two germline ends. CDR1 and CDR2 (germline): MNHNS, SASEGT. CDR3: CASSGAFGGGGDYGYTF. The CDR3 bases are TGTGCCAGCAGTGGCGCCTTCGGCGGAGGGGGGGACTATGGCTACACCTTC.

The chain links TRBV5-1 to TRBJ1-4, with D possibly being TRBD1 (5 bases). The germline V and J ends were trimmed by 1 base and 7 bases, with 11 bases remaining between them. This CDR3 region has 14 residues. Germline CDR1 SGHRS, CDR2 YFSETQ. In DNA, the CDR3 is TGCGCCAGCAGCTTGATCGGGGGGAGTGAAAAACTGTTTTTT. It yields the protein CASSLIGGSEKLFF.

V is TRBV5-6 and J is TRBJ1-1, with D maybe TRBD1 (5 bases). CDR1 and CDR2 from the germline V gene are SGHDT and YYEEEE. Between the trimmed V and J ends, which lost 3 bases and 1 base, there was a span of 16 bases. The CDR3 is 16 residues long. The CDR3 loop reads CASSSYFETANTEAFF. The DNA for the CDR3 is TGTGCCAGCAGCTCTTATTTTGAGACAGCGAACACTGAAGCTTTCTTT.

The chain has TRBV30 and TRBJ2-3, with unresolved D. V lost 5 bases, J lost 6 bases, and 18 bases lay in between. The CDR3 sequence is 14 residues long. In germline, CDR1 is GTSNPN, CDR2 SVGIG (reference sequence). In DNA, the CDR3 is TGTGCCTGGCGAGAGATTGTCGTTGCGGATACGCAGTATTTT. Amino acids: CAWREIVVADTQYF.

V usage is TRBV4-1 and J usage is TRBJ1-2, with TRBD1 as a possible D gene (5 bases). Germline CDR1 MGHRA, CDR2 YSYEKL. With 4 bases removed from V and 2 bases from J, the gap between germline ends came to 20 bases. CDR3 length: 17 amino acids. CDR3 region: CASSPNSVIGVNYGYTF. CDR3 DNA: TGCGCCAGCAGCCCCAACTCTGTCATAGGGGTCAACTATGGCTACACCTTC.

The genes are TRBV5-4 and TRBJ1-1, with 8 nucleotides matching TRBD1. The CDR3 contains 15 residues. The ends lost 4 bases at V and 6 bases at J; junction bases unmatched: 11. Germline V gene sequence: CDR1 SGHNT, CDR2 YYREEE (reference sequence). DNA for the CDR3: TGTGCCAGCAGCCCCCGAGGGACAGGAAGCGCTGAAGCTTTCTTT. This translates into CASSPRGTGSAEAFF.

The chain couples TRBV5-4 to TRBJ2-7, with D maybe TRBD2 (6 bases). The CDR3 runs 14 residues. Germline V gene sequence: CDR1 SGHNT, CDR2 YYREEE (reference sequence). Trimming removed 0 bases from V and 6 bases from J, with 13 bases in between. The CDR3 loop reads CASSLDRTEGEQYF. CDR3 bases: TGTGCCAGCAGCTTGGACAGGACGGAGGGCGAGCAGTACTTC.

This clone was observed a few times. The chain carries TRBV7-9 and TRBJ2-1, with D possibly being TRBD1 (6 bases). The germline gives CDR1 SEHNR, CDR2 FQNEAQ (reference sequence). The CDR3 is 15 residues long. Trimming shortened V by 6 bases and J by 7 bases, and 19 bases separated the two germline ends. CDR3: CASSPRDKLGNEQFF. The CDR3 bases are TGTGCCAGCAGTCCCCGGGACAAACTGGGGAATGAGCAGTTCTTC.

The chain links TRBV7-3 to TRBJ2-3; TRBD2 matches at 10 bases. The CDR3 spans 15 residues. Losses at the gene ends were 5 bases for V and 4 bases for J; bases not matched to a gene: 6. Germline V gene lookup returns CDR1 SGHTA and CDR2 FQGTGA. The CDR3 DNA reads as TGTGCCAGCAGCCCGCAGCGGGGGGGGTCAGATACGCAGTATTTT. Its protein product is CASSPQRGGSDTQYF.

The V call is TRBV27, the J call TRBJ2-7; TRBD1 is a possible D gene (5 bases). Germline CDR1 MNHEY, CDR2 SMNVEV (reference sequence). Between the trimmed V and J ends, which lost 3 bases and 5 bases, there was a span of 11 bases. This CDR3 contains 13 residues. Written as DNA, the CDR3 is TGTGCCAGCAGTTTTCAGGCCAGGGACGAGCAGTACTTC. This sequence encodes CASSFQARDEQYF.

This chain links TRBV19 with TRBJ1-1, with TRBD1 as a possible D gene (5 bases). Per germline, CDR1 LNHDA and CDR2 SQIVND (reference sequence). The germline V and J ends were trimmed by 3 bases and 6 bases, with 11 bases remaining between them. The CDR3 totals 13 residues. The CDR3 coding sequence is TGTGCCAGTAGTATGGAAAGGGGATCTGAAGCTTTCTTT. This translates into CASSMERGSEAFF.

The rearrangement uses TRBV6-5 and TRBJ1-5, with TRBD1 as a possible D gene (5 bases). In germline, CDR1 is MNHEY, CDR2 SVGAGI. This CDR3 region has 15 residues. With 7 bases removed from V and 0 bases from J, the gap between germline ends came to 13 bases. The CDR3 sequence is CASINGQYSNQPQHF. The CDR3 nucleotides are TGTGCCAGCATAAACGGACAATATAGCAATCAGCCCCAGCATTTT.

This rearrangement joins TRBV7-2 to TRBJ2-7; the D gene is possibly TRBD2 (7 bases). V was pared by 5 bases and J by 7 bases, with 21 bases between. The V gene's germline CDR1 is SGHTA and CDR2 FQGNSA. The CDR3 is made up of 15 amino acids. The CDR3 sequence is CASSPSAAGAWEQYF. CDR3 DNA sequence: TGTGCCAGCAGCCCATCGGCGGCGGGGGCATGGGAGCAGTACTTC.

This sequence joins TRBV5-1 and TRBJ1-2; 7 bases are shared with TRBD1. Losses at the gene ends were 3 bases for V and 8 bases for J; bases not matched to a gene: 10. Looked up from germline, CDR1 is SGHRS and CDR2 is YFSETQ. The CDR3 is 14 residues long. The CDR3, as DNA: TGCGCCAGCAGCTCCGGGACAGAAATGGGGGGCTACACCTTC. Its protein is CASSSGTEMGGYTF.

CDR3 loop: CASSPFSGANVLTF. The CDR3 DNA is TGCGCCAGCAGCCCCTTCTCTGGGGCCAACGTCCTGACTTTC. V and J are TRBV5-1 and TRBJ2-6; D gene ambiguous. The CDR3 covers 14 residues. Trimming cost V 4 bases and J 0 bases, with 5 bases left between them. Germline CDR1 SGHRS, CDR2 YFSETQ.

This clone has just one count. The gene calls are TRBV5-1 and TRBJ2-5; 10 positions agree with TRBD2. The CDR3 sequence is 15 residues long. V trimming: 4 bases; J trimming: 4 bases; junction bases outside the gene matches: 7. Germline V lookup: CDR1 SGHRS, CDR2 YFSETQ. The CDR3 coding sequence is TGCGCCAGCAGCCTTGCACCTAGCGGGGGAGAGACCCAGTACTTC. It codes for CASSLAPSGGETQYF.

This clone came up a few times. The rearrangement uses TRBV7-2 and TRBJ1-2, with D unclear. The CDR3 consists of 13 residues. Germline V gene lookup returns CDR1 SGHTA and CDR2 FQGNSA. Between the trimmed V and J ends, which lost 8 bases and 8 bases, there was a span of 18 bases. The CDR3 DNA reads as TGTGCCAGCTCTGCCGGGAATCTTTTGGGCTACACCTTC. It translates to CASSAGNLLGYTF.

This chain's CDR3 is CAIRDTEINTEAFF. For the CDR3, the DNA is TGTGCCATCAGGGACACCGAAATTAACACTGAAGCTTTCTTT. This chain joins TRBV10-3 and TRBJ1-1; TRBD1 is a possible D gene (5 bases). Germline assignment: CDR1 ENHRY and CDR2 SYGVKD. V lost 6 bases, J lost 2 bases, and 13 bases lay in between. The CDR3 totals 14 residues.

V and J are TRBV5-1 and TRBJ2-1; 13 bases match TRBD2. The germline V gene encodes CDR1 SGHRS and CDR2 YFSETQ. The CDR3 covers 16 residues. V gave up 0 bases and J gave up 7 bases; unmatched junction bases: 4. CDR3: CASSLEKTSGRNEQFF. In nucleotides, the CDR3 is TGCGCCAGCAGCTTGGAGAAGACTAGCGGGAGGAATGAGCAGTTCTTC.